Each of the 2 T cell receptor beta chains below was sequenced from the same sample in a study of technical replicates of blood from several donors. Generated by immunoSEQ multiplex PCR, the TCRdb table keeps only in-frame clones and is missing some. Of about 83,000 clones listed, more than 80% are singletons. Material: T cells isolated from PBMCs. The receptors derive from a human donor in good health.

The chain carries TRBV29-1 and TRBJ2-3, with TRBD2 matching over 10 bases. Germline CDR1 and CDR2: SQVTM and ANQGSEA. CDR3 length equals 14 residues. With 7 bases clipped from V and 2 bases from J, the junction kept 6 bases outside the gene matches. CDR3 region: CSAVLAGPTDTQYF. The CDR3 nucleotides are TGCAGCGCCGTACTAGCGGGACCCACAGATACGCAGTATTTT.

The J gene is TRBJ2-3, the V gene TRBV5-4, with D possibly TRBD1 on 6 matching bases. The CDR3 has 15 residues. Trimming removed 5 bases from V and 4 bases from J, with 17 bases in between. Germline CDR1 SGHNT, CDR2 YYREEE (reference sequence). The CDR3 DNA sequence: TGTGCCAGCAGTCAGGGGATTAGGCAGTCAGATACGCAGTATTTT. Protein sequence: CASSQGIRQSDTQYF.